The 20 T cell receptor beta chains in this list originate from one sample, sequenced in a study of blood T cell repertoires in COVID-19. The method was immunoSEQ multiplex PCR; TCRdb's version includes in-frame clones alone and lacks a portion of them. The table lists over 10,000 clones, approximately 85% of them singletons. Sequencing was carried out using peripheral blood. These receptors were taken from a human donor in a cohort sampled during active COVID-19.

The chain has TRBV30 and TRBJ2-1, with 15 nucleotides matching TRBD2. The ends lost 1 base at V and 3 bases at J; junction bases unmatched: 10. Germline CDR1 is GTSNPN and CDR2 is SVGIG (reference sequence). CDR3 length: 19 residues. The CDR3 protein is CAWSGFRTSGGAFYNEQFF. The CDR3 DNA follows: TGTGCCTGGAGTGGCTTCCGGACTAGCGGGGGGGCTTTCTACAATGAGCAGTTCTTC.

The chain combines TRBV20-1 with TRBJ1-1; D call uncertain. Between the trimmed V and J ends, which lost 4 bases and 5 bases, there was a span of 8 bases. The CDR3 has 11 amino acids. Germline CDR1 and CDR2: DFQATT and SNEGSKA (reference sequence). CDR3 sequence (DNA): TGCAGTGCTACCGGGAGGACTGAAGCTTTCTTT. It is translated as CSATGRTEAFF.

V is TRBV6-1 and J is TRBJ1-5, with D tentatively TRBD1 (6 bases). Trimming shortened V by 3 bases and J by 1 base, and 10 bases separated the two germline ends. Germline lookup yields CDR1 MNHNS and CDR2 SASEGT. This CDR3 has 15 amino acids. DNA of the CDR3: TGTGCCAGCAGTGACAACAGGGTAAGCAATCAGCCCCAGCATTTT. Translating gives CASSDNRVSNQPQHF.

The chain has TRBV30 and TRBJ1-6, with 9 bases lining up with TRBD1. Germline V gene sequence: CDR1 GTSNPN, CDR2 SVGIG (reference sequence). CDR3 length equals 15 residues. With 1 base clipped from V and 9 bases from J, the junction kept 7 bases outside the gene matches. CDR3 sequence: CAWSARTGASSPLHF. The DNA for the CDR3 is TGTGCCTGGAGTGCCCGGACAGGGGCCAGTTCACCCCTCCACTTT.

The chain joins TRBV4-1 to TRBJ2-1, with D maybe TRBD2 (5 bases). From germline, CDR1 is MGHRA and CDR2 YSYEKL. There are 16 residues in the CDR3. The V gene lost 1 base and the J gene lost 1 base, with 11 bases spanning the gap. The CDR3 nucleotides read TGCGCCAGCAGCCAAGGCGGGTCCCGATCCTACAATGAGCAGTTCTTC. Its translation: CASSQGGSRSYNEQFF.

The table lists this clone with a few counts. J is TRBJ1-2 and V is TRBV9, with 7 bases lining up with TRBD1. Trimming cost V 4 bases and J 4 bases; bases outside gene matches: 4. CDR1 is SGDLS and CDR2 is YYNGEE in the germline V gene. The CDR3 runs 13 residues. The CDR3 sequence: CASSSGTAYGYTF. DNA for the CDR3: TGTGCCAGCAGCTCCGGGACAGCCTATGGCTACACCTTC.

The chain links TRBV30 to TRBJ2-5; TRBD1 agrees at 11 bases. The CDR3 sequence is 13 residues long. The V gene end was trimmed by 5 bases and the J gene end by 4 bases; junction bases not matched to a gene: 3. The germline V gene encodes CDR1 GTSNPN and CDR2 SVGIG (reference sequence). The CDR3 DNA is TGTGCCTGGGGACAGGGGGCGGGAGAGACCCAGTACTTC. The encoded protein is CAWGQGAGETQYF.

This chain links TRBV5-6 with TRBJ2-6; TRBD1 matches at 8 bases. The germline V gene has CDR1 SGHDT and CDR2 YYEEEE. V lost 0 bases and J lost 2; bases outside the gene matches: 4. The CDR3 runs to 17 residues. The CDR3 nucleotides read TGTGCCAGCAGCTTGGAGGCAGGGGGCACTGGGGCCAACGTCCTGACTTTC. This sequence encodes CASSLEAGGTGANVLTF.

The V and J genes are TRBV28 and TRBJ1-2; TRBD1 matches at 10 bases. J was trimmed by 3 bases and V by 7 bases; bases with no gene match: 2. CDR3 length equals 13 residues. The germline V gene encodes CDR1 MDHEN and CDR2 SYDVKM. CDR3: CASTTGGDYGYTF. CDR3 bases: TGTGCCAGCACGACAGGGGGCGACTATGGCTACACCTTC.

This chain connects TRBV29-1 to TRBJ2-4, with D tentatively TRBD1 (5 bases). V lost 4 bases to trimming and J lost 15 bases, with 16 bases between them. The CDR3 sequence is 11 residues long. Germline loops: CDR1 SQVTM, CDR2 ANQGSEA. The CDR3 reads CSVAVQGIWYF. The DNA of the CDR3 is TGCAGCGTTGCAGTCCAGGGTATATGGTACTTC.

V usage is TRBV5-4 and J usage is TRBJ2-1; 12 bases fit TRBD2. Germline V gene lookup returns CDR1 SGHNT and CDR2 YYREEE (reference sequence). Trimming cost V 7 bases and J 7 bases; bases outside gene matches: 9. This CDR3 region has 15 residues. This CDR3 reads CASGHRLAGANEQFF. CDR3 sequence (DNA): TGTGCCAGCGGCCACAGACTAGCGGGAGCTAATGAGCAGTTCTTC.

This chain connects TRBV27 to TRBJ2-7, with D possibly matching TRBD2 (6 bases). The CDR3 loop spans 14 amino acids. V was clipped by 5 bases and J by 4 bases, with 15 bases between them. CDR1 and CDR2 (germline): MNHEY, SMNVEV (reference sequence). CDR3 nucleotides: TGTGCCAGCAGTGCGTCCGGGACTTCATACGAGCAGTACTTC. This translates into CASSASGTSYEQYF.

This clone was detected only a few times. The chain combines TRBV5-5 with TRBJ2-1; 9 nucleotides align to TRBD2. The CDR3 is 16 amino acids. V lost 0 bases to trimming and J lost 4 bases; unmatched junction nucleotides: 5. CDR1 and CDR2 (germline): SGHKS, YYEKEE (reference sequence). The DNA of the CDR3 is TGTGCCAGCAGCTTGGCGGGCGCGGGAGGGTACAATGAGCAGTTCTTC. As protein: CASSLAGAGGYNEQFF.

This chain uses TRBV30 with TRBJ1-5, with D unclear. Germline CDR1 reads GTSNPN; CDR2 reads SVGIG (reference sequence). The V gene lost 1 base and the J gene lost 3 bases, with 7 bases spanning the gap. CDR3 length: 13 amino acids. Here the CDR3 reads CAWSGQVNQPQHF. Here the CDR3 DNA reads TGTGCCTGGAGTGGTCAGGTCAATCAGCCCCAGCATTTT.

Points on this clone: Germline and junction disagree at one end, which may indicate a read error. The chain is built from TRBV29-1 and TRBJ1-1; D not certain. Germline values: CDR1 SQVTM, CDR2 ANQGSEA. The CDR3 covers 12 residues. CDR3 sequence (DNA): TGCAGCGTTGAAGCTCCCGGGGAGGCCCCTAACTTT. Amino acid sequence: CSVEAPGEAPNF.

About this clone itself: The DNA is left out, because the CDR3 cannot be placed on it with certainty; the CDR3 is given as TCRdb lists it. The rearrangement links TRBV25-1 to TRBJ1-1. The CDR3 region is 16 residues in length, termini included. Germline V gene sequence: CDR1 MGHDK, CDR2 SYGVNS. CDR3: CASSEYFGDPNTEAFF.

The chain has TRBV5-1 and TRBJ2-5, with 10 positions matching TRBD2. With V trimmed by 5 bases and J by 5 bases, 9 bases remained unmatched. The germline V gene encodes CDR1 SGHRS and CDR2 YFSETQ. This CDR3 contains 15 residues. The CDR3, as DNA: TGCGCCAGCAGTTACACCGGGACTAGCGTGGAGACCCAGTACTTC. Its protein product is CASSYTGTSVETQYF. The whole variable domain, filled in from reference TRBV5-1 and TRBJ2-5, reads KAGVTQTPRYLIKTRGQQVTLSCSPISGHRSVSWYQQTPGQGLQFLFEYFSETQRNKGNFPGRFSGRQFSNSRSEMNVSTLELGDSALYLCASSYTGTSVETQYFGPGTRLLVL.

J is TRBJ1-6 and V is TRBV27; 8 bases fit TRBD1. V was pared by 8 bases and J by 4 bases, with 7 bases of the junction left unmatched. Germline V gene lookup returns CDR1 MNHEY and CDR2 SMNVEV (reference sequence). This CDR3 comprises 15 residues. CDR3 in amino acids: CASPRTGRYNSPLHF. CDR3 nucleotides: TGTGCCAGCCCCCGGACAGGGAGATATAATTCACCCCTCCACTTT.

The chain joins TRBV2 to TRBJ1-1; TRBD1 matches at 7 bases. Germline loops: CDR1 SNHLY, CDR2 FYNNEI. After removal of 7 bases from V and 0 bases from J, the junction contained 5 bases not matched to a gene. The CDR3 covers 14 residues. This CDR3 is CASKGAGMNTEAFF. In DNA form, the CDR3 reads TGTGCCAGCAAGGGGGCCGGAATGAACACTGAAGCTTTCTTT.

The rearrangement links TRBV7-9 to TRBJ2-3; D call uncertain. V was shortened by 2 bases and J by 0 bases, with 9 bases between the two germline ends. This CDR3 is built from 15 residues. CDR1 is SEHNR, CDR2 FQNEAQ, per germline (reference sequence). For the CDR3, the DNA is TGTGCCAGCAGCTTAAGTGTAGCTAGCACAGATACGCAGTATTTT. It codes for CASSLSVASTDTQYF.